The text below deals with one T cell receptor beta chain. A few counts support this clonotype. The specificity of this receptor is unknown. One base away there is no much larger clone; base qualities are not given. Library preparation was by RT-PCR. The sequencer listed for this sample is Illumina HiSeq 2500. Using fastp trimming at Q25 and MiXCR clonotype assembly, TCRdb reanalyzed the public sequencing data and kept in-frame beta chains. Under each unique CDR3 protein, matching rows form one entry showing the most common genes and DNA. Here the sample has around 850,000 distinct CDR3 sequences; approximately 17% occur a single time. The ten largest make up roughly 10% of the sample. The data stem from a study of response to subunit inactivated influenza vaccine (dated by TCRdb to 2016 to 2019). For the study in its entirety: Deep quantitative profiling of the T cell receptor repertoire was used in the study to follow responses to a trivalent subunit inactivated influenza vaccine. The research as a whole found: It was suggested by the authors that each seasonal influenza vaccination may recruit only a limited number of new T cells.

From its cysteine to its phenylalanine, the CDR3 spans 14 amino acids. The retained sequence is limited to the CDR3, 42 bases, with the frame set at the first base. Taken from the germline V gene (reference sequence), the CDR1 and CDR2 loops are SEHNR and FQNEAQ. Between the V and J ends, shortened by 1 base and 3 bases respectively, the junction contains 7 bases. The sequence was collected from a man in his fifties who received an inactivated influenza vaccine. Donor details come from another sample of the same person, matched by shared clones. The sample here was PBMCs from blood, taken 4 to 6 days after vaccination. Here the chain combines TRBV7-9 and TRBJ1-5, with no D gene named confidently. The DNA reads as follows: TGTGCCAGCAGCTTAGACTTTGACAATCAGCCCCAGCATTTT. Its protein product is CASSLDFDNQPQHF. Reference TRBV7-9 and TRBJ1-5 proteins supply the regions before and after the CDR3; the full variable domain is: DTGVSQNPRHKITKRGQNVTFRCDPISEHNRLYWYRQTLGQGPEFLTYFQNEAQLEKSRLLSDRFSAERPKGSFSTLEIQRTEQGDSAMYLCASSLDFDNQPQHFGDGTRLSIL.